This paragraph covers one TCR beta chain sequence. As processed by the authors: It was from reference gene primer amplification that nucleated cell counts were estimated. Assay used: immunoSEQ multiplex PCR; TCRdb lists only in-frame clones, some missing. V and J calls and clone size are copied from that table; D and trimming were computed from the DNA. The table has some 100,000 clones, more than 75% seen once. This sample stems from a study of blood T cell repertoires in COVID-19. Study details: Material from acute and convalescent COVID-19 was sourced from the United States, Italy and Spain. In each case, the material was cDNA or gDNA derived from T cells, B-cell-depleted T cells, or PBMCs.

J was trimmed by 2 bases and V by 3 bases; bases with no gene match: 7. This CDR3 has 15 amino acids. From germline, CDR1 is LGHNA and CDR2 YNFKEQ. The receptor comes from a woman aged 80 or older with active COVID-19. The source material was peripheral blood. This rearrangement joins TRBV4-2 to TRBJ2-7, with TRBD1 matching 7 bases. CDR3 sequence (DNA): TGTGCCAGCAGCCACCCTCGACAGGGCGCCTACGAGCAGTACTTC. As protein: CASSHPRQGAYEQYF.